The 23 T cell receptor beta chains below all came from one sample that was sequenced in a study of T cells in Graves' hyperthyroidism and ophthalmopathy. The TCR beta CDR3 regions underwent amplification using RNA transcripts as the source. First-round RT-PCR of the TCR CDR3 relied on the HTBI primer set. TCRdb independently ran MiXCR on the multiplex PCR reads; one entry per CDR3 protein. The table records hundreds of thousands of distinct CDR3 sequences, under 20% of them present only once. Material: blood. The receptor source for this set is a woman aged 30 to 39 with Graves' hyperthyroidism.

This clonotype has at least ten counts. The J gene is TRBJ2-1, the V gene TRBV20-1; 11 bases are a match to TRBD2. Germline values: CDR1 DFQATT, CDR2 SNEGSKA (reference sequence). The V and J ends lost 6 bases and 5 bases, in that order; junction bases with no gene match: 6. The CDR3 contains 14 residues. The CDR3 DNA reads as TGCAGTGCCCCGGGACTAGCGGCGGACAATGAGCAGTTCTTC. Protein sequence: CSAPGLAADNEQFF.

The chain carries TRBV5-6 and TRBJ2-4; D remains ambiguous. Germline CDR1 and CDR2: SGHDT and YYEEEE. The CDR3 consists of 13 residues. V lost 0 bases to trimming and J lost 5 bases, with 6 bases between them. The CDR3 sequence: CASSLVAENIQYF. The CDR3 DNA reads TGTGCCAGCAGCTTGGTTGCGGAAAACATTCAGTACTTC.

On this clonotype itself: Given a much more abundant clone one base away, this may be a read error. This chain links TRBV7-9 with TRBJ2-7, with 7 bases that match TRBD1. The CDR3 sequence is 15 residues long. CDR1 and CDR2 from the germline V gene are SEHNR and FQNEAQ (reference sequence). The CDR3 coding sequence is TGTGTCAGCCGCCAGTTCCAGGGGGTAAGAGGAGAGCAGTACTTC. Translation gives CVSRQFQGVRGEQYF. The complete variable domain, with remaining parts taken from reference TRBV7-9 and TRBJ2-7, reads DTGVSQNPRHKITKRGQNVTFRCDPISEHNRLYWYRQTLGQGPEFLTYFQNEAQLEKSRLLSDRFSAERPKGSFSTLEIQRTEQGDSAMYLCVSRQFQGVRGEQYFGPGTRLTVT.

The CDR3 spells CASSPPHRARVNTGELFF. The CDR3 DNA reads as TGTGCCAGCAGTCCCCCCCATAGGGCGCGTGTGAACACCGGGGAGCTGTTTTTT. The V call is TRBV12-3 or TRBV12-4, the J call TRBJ2-2, with D hard to call. Trimming took off 5 bases at V and 1 base at J, with 20 bases between the two ends. The CDR3 loop spans 18 amino acids.

A note on this clonotype: Possible read error: a much larger clone is one base away. The chain recombines TRBV28 with TRBJ2-7; D possibly matches TRBD1 or TRBD2 (5 bases each). Germline CDR1 and CDR2: MDHEN and SYDVKM. The length of the CDR3 is 16 residues. The V end was cut by 5 bases, the J end by 2 bases, with 19 bases between. The CDR3 nucleotides are TGTGCCAGCAGTCCGCTAGGGACCCTCAGCCCCTACGAGCAGTACTTC. Its protein is CASSPLGTLSPYEQYF.

This clonotype has ten or more counts. The chain combines TRBV11-2 with TRBJ1-6; D ambiguous. The CDR3 covers 12 residues. Trimming took off 5 bases at V and 8 bases at J, with 7 bases between the two ends. Germline CDR1 is SGHAT and CDR2 is FQNNGV. The CDR3 DNA reads as TGTGCCAGCAGCCCCCCTTATTCACCCCTCCACTTT. Translation: CASSPPYSPLHF.

V usage is TRBV12-3 or TRBV12-4 and J usage is TRBJ2-1, with 10 bases identical to TRBD1. The length of the CDR3 is 15 residues. The trim removed 3 bases at V and 7 bases at J, leaving 6 bases unmatched. The CDR3 loop is CASSLVTGGGNEQFF. The CDR3 DNA reads as TGTGCCAGCAGTTTGGTGACAGGGGGCGGGAATGAGCAGTTCTTC.

The genes are TRBV10-3 and TRBJ2-3, with TRBD2 matching over 9 bases. This CDR3 spans 13 amino acids. In germline, CDR1 is ENHRY, CDR2 SYGVKD. The junction had 5 bases not matched to a gene; V was cut back by 8 bases and J by 5 bases. This CDR3 reads CAIRGLAGDTQYF. CDR3 nucleotides: TGTGCCATCCGGGGACTAGCTGGAGATACGCAGTATTTT.

This clonotype has only a few counts. The rearrangement joins TRBV5-1 to TRBJ2-5; D is tentatively TRBD1 or TRBD2 (6 bases each). This CDR3 has 14 amino acids. Germline assignment: CDR1 SGHRS and CDR2 YFSETQ. V shed 5 bases and J shed 1 base, with 12 bases lying between them. The CDR3 sequence is CASSGGGVQETQYF. For the CDR3, the DNA is TGCGCCAGCAGTGGGGGCGGGGTCCAAGAGACCCAGTACTTC.

This clonotype occurred many times. One end of the junction varies from germline; a read error may be responsible. V and J are TRBV5-1 and TRBJ2-7, with 8 positions matching TRBD2. Germline V gives CDR1 SGHRS, CDR2 YFSETQ. CDR3 size: 14 residues. CDR3 nucleotide sequence: TGTGCCAGCAGCTTAGGCGGGAGGACCTACGAGCAGTACTTC. Its translation is CASSLGGRTYEQYF.

The V and J genes are TRBV30 and TRBJ1-2, with D perhaps TRBD1 (6 bases). CDR3 length: 13 residues. Germline-derived CDR1 and CDR2 are GTSNPN and SVGIG (reference sequence). The ends were cut back, 5 bases at V and 4 bases at J, with 14 bases in the middle. CDR3 protein: CAWGGGPGYGYTF. CDR3 nucleotides: TGTGCCTGGGGCGGGGGGCCCGGCTATGGCTACACCTTC. The full variable domain, completed using reference TRBV30 and TRBJ1-2, is SQTIHQWPATLVQPVGSPLSLECTVEGTSNPNLYWYRQAAGRGLQLLFYSVGIGQISSEVPQNLSASRPQDRQFILSSKKLLLSDSGFYLCAWGGGPGYGYTFGSGTRLTVV.

This chain links TRBV30 with TRBJ2-7; D is ambiguous. V gave up 0 bases and J gave up 1 base, with 10 bases separating them. The CDR3 contains 14 residues. Germline CDR1 is GTSNPN and CDR2 is SVGIG (reference sequence). This chain's CDR3 is CAWSVGGVSYEQYF. In nucleotides, the CDR3 is TGTGCCTGGAGTGTGGGTGGGGTATCCTACGAGCAGTACTTC.

The chain joins TRBV7-2 to TRBJ1-1; D unclear. The V end was cut by 5 bases, the J end by 8 bases, with 15 bases between. The CDR3 spans 13 residues. The germline V gene has CDR1 SGHTA and CDR2 FQGNSA. This CDR3 is CASSPAVGSEAFF. Written as DNA, the CDR3 is TGTGCCAGCAGCCCAGCGGTGGGATCCGAAGCTTTCTTT.

This clonotype was found a few times. This may be a read error, as it is one base from a much larger clone. Written as DNA, the CDR3 is TGTGCCAGCAGTCCCCCCCGGGATGACACTGAAGCTTTCTTT. It specifies CASSPPRDDTEAFF. This sequence joins TRBV27 and TRBJ1-1; no definite D call. Germline lookup yields CDR1 MNHEY and CDR2 SMNVEV (reference sequence). The V end lost 5 bases, the J end lost 3 bases, and 13 bases lay between the germline ends. The CDR3 runs 14 residues.

A few counts support this clonotype. The gene calls are TRBV27 and TRBJ2-3; TRBD2 agrees at 14 bases. CDR1 is MNHEY, CDR2 SMNVEV, per germline (reference sequence). Trimming at V came to 7 bases and at J to 0 bases, leaving 12 bases not matched to a gene. The CDR3 is made up of 19 amino acids. DNA for the CDR3: TGTGCCAGCACCAGAGTTGGACTAGCGGGAGGCCCAAGCACAGATACGCAGTATTTT. Translating gives CASTRVGLAGGPSTDTQYF.

The gene calls are TRBV6-1 and TRBJ2-1, with TRBD2 identical over 11 bases. V lost 8 bases to trimming and J lost 7 bases; unmatched junction nucleotides: 10. Germline V CDR1 and CDR2: MNHNS, SASEGT. This CDR3 has 15 amino acids. CDR3: CASSPAGTSGNEQFF. The CDR3 region has the DNA TGTGCCAGCTCACCTGCCGGGACTAGCGGAAATGAGCAGTTCTTC.

This clonotype was detected only a few times. The chain joins TRBV7-2 to TRBJ2-1; TRBD2 aligns across 12 bases. After removal of 5 bases from V and 10 bases from J, the junction contained 9 bases not matched to a gene. CDR3 length: 15 amino acids. The germline V gene encodes CDR1 SGHTA and CDR2 FQGNSA. The CDR3 DNA reads as TGTGCCAGCAGCGCCCGGACTAGCGGGATGGAAGAGCAGTTCTTC. It is translated as CASSARTSGMEEQFF.

This clonotype was counted many times. The chain couples TRBV18 to TRBJ2-7, with D perhaps TRBD1 or TRBD2 (5 bases each). The CDR3 sequence is 13 residues long. CDR1 KGHSH and CDR2 LQKENI come from the germline V gene. The V end lost 6 bases, the J end lost 4 bases, and 13 bases lay between the germline ends. The CDR3 is CASSGTEKYEQYF. The CDR3 region has the DNA TGTGCCAGCTCCGGGACGGAAAAATACGAGCAGTACTTC.

In this sample, this clonotype turned up many times. The chain couples TRBV27 to TRBJ2-3, with D hard to call. Germline V gene lookup returns CDR1 MNHEY and CDR2 SMNVEV (reference sequence). The CDR3 covers 13 residues. Trimming stripped 3 bases from V and 5 bases from J, with 9 bases between. CDR3 coding DNA: TGTGCCAGCAGTTTCGCCGCAGAAGATACGCAGTATTTT. Its translation: CASSFAAEDTQYF.

The chain combines TRBV11-2 with TRBJ2-4; 7 bases align to TRBD2. Germline V gene sequence: CDR1 SGHAT, CDR2 FQNNGV. The CDR3 runs 17 residues. After removal of 4 bases from V and 2 bases from J, the junction contained 11 bases not matched to a gene. The CDR3 coding sequence is TGTGCCAGCAGCTCTCTCAAGCGGGAAGGAACCAAAAACATTCAGTACTTC. Amino acid sequence: CASSSLKREGTKNIQYF.

This clonotype was seen many times. The CDR3 nucleotides are TGTGCCAGCAGTTACGGTCACCTCCAAGAGACCCAGTACTTC. It is translated as CASSYGHLQETQYF. J is TRBJ2-5 and V is TRBV6-1, with D uncertain. Germline lookup yields CDR1 MNHNS and CDR2 SASEGT. The V end lost 5 bases, the J end lost 1 base, and 11 bases lay between the germline ends. The CDR3 contains 14 residues.

In its sample, this clonotype was seen many times. This chain joins TRBV20-1 and TRBJ2-7, with a weak D call TRBD2 (6 bases). The V gene lost 3 bases and the J gene lost 0 bases, with 12 bases spanning the gap. Germline V gene sequence: CDR1 DFQATT, CDR2 SNEGSKA (reference sequence). The CDR3 has 14 amino acids. CDR3 residues: CSARIRTNSYEQYF. The CDR3 DNA reads TGCAGTGCTAGGATACGGACTAACTCCTACGAGCAGTACTTC.

This clonotype was observed at least ten times. The chain carries TRBV18 and TRBJ2-5, with D perhaps matching TRBD1 (5 bases). The CDR3 totals 14 residues. Germline CDR1 and CDR2: KGHSH and LQKENI. The germline V and J ends were trimmed by 3 bases and 0 bases, with 8 bases remaining between them. The CDR3 nucleotides read TGTGCCAGCTCACCCACGGACAACCAAGAGACCCAGTACTTC. This gives the protein CASSPTDNQETQYF.